The 32 T cell receptor beta chains presented below share a single source sample, sequenced in a study of blood T cell repertoires in COVID-19 (dated by TCRdb to the early 2020s). The library was produced with the immunoSEQ multiplex PCR assay. This immuneACCESS table, as held by TCRdb, lists in-frame sequences with V and J called but not all clones. Of the missing ones, under half trace to an unresolved V gene in checked studies; the others have no known cause. The sample data list around 30,000 clones, and roughly 87% of these were observed just once. Under 20% of the sample goes to the ten largest clones. The sequencing sample was made of peripheral blood. The receptors were sampled from a woman aged 55 to 70 with active COVID-19.

The CDR3 nucleotides are TGCGCCAGCAGCTTGGGACAACAAGCCTACGAGCAGTACTTC. This gives the protein CASSLGQQAYEQYF. The genes are TRBV5-1 and TRBJ2-7; D is unclear. The CDR3 extends over 14 amino acids. Trimming removed 0 bases from V and 2 bases from J, with 9 bases in between. The V gene's germline CDR1 is SGHRS and CDR2 YFSETQ.

The chain couples TRBV12-3 or TRBV12-4 to TRBJ2-1; D call uncertain. The CDR3 sequence is 11 residues long. Trimming shortened V by 4 bases and J by 4 bases, and 2 bases separated the two germline ends. The CDR3 region is CASSSYNEQFF. DNA of the CDR3: TGTGCCAGCAGTTCTTACAATGAGCAGTTCTTC.

The rearrangement joins TRBV11-2 to TRBJ1-5; no clear D. CDR1 is SGHAT and CDR2 is FQNNGV in the germline V gene. The CDR3 runs to 13 residues. Trimming stripped 4 bases from V and 4 bases from J, with 8 bases between. CDR3 protein: CASSSTTNQPQHF. The CDR3 DNA sequence: TGTGCCAGCAGCTCAACAACGAATCAGCCCCAGCATTTT.

This chain uses TRBV5-8 with TRBJ1-1; D remains unclear. Germline CDR1 and CDR2: SGHTS and YDEGEE. The CDR3 totals 17 residues. Trimming took off 0 bases at V and 0 bases at J, with 15 bases between the two ends. CDR3: CASSLAVEPYMNTEAFF. The CDR3 bases are TGTGCCAGCAGCTTGGCTGTGGAGCCCTACATGAACACTGAAGCTTTCTTT.

The chain has TRBV4-1 and TRBJ2-7; TRBD1 aligns across 9 bases. Germline trimming cut 2 bases from V and 1 base from J; bases unmatched to any gene: 6. The CDR3 totals 16 residues. CDR1 is MGHRA and CDR2 is YSYEKL in the germline V gene. The CDR3 reads CASSQRLTGGSYEQYF. DNA for the CDR3: TGCGCCAGCAGCCAAAGGCTGACAGGGGGATCCTACGAGCAGTACTTC.

The chain links TRBV9 to TRBJ2-3; 10 nucleotides align to TRBD1. CDR1 is SGDLS and CDR2 is YYNGEE in the germline V gene. CDR3 length: 17 residues. Trimming took 4 bases from V and 5 from J; bases not matched to a gene: 13. CDR3 nucleotides: TGTGCCAGCAGCCTTTACTCCGGGACAGGGGCTCTAGATACGCAGTATTTT. Protein product: CASSLYSGTGALDTQYF.

This clone is a singleton in its sample. V gene TRBV5-6 combines with J gene TRBJ2-7; the match to TRBD1 covers 8 bases. Germline CDR1 SGHDT, CDR2 YYEEEE. V dropped 2 bases and J dropped 1; count of bases not matched to a gene: 5. The CDR3 totals 15 residues. CDR3 DNA: TGTGCCAGCAGCTTTGGCAGGGGGCAGTCCTACGAGCAGTACTTC. This gives the protein CASSFGRGQSYEQYF.

The rearrangement links TRBV30 to TRBJ2-1, with 9 nucleotides matching TRBD2. Germline assignment: CDR1 GTSNPN and CDR2 SVGIG (reference sequence). The ends lost 1 base at V and 5 bases at J; junction bases unmatched: 0. The CDR3 contains 13 residues. Here the CDR3 DNA reads TGTGCCTGGAGTGGGACTAGCGACAATGAGCAGTTCTTC. It yields the protein CAWSGTSDNEQFF.

This clone was observed once. This rearrangement joins TRBV27 to TRBJ2-7; perhaps TRBD2 as D (7 bases). The V end lost 4 bases, the J end lost 3 bases, and 25 bases lay between the germline ends. The CDR3 loop spans 18 amino acids. Germline V lookup: CDR1 MNHEY, CDR2 SMNVEV (reference sequence). This chain's CDR3 is CASSSRQASASGVYEQYF. CDR3 DNA: TGTGCCAGCAGTTCCCGACAGGCTTCGGCTAGCGGAGTCTACGAGCAGTACTTC.

CDR3 amino acids: CASSKGQSSYNEQFF. CDR3 bases: TGTGCCAGCAGCAAGGGACAAAGCTCCTACAATGAGCAGTTCTTC. This chain links TRBV11-3 with TRBJ2-1, with a tentative D call TRBD1 (6 bases). CDR1 is SGHNT and CDR2 is YENEEA in the germline V gene. The V and J ends lost 5 bases and 0 bases respectively, with 11 bases between them. This CDR3 contains 15 residues.

The V and J genes are TRBV6-1 and TRBJ2-7; 11 nucleotides line up with TRBD1. V trimming: 2 bases; J trimming: 10 bases; junction bases outside the gene matches: 4. Germline-derived CDR1 and CDR2 are MNHNS and SASEGT. The CDR3 runs to 13 residues. The CDR3 is CASSESWTGGQYF. The CDR3 DNA reads as TGTGCCAGCAGTGAAAGTTGGACAGGGGGCCAGTACTTC.

The rearrangement joins TRBV2 to TRBJ1-4, with D perhaps matching TRBD1 (5 bases). This CDR3 is built from 15 residues. Germline assignment: CDR1 SNHLY and CDR2 FYNNEI. V lost 3 bases and J lost 3, with 11 bases in between. CDR3 protein: CASSEQGLANEKLFF. CDR3 nucleotides: TGTGCCAGCAGTGAGCAGGGTCTAGCTAATGAAAAACTGTTTTTT.

The chain couples TRBV15 to TRBJ1-5, with D perhaps matching TRBD1 (5 bases). The CDR3 is 15 amino acids. Germline assignment: CDR1 LNHNV and CDR2 YYDKDF (reference sequence). V lost 11 bases and J lost 0, with 17 bases in between. The CDR3 loop is CAPNRTLYSNQPQHF. In DNA form, the CDR3 reads TGTGCCCCAAACAGGACCCTTTATAGCAATCAGCCCCAGCATTTT.

The chain carries TRBV6-5 and TRBJ2-2, with TRBD1 matching 9 bases. Germline V gene lookup returns CDR1 MNHEY and CDR2 SVGAGI. The CDR3 consists of 15 residues. The J segment lost 3 bases and the V segment lost 4 bases, leaving 3 bases of the junction unmatched. The CDR3, as DNA: TGTGCCAGCAGTTTACAGGGGGCGCACACCGGGGAGCTGTTTTTT. It specifies CASSLQGAHTGELFF.

The chain's CDR3 is CASSLGQNYGYTF. The DNA of the CDR3 is TGTGCCAGCAGTTTGGGGCAGAACTATGGCTACACCTTC. V usage is TRBV28 and J usage is TRBJ1-2, with TRBD1 as a possible D gene (5 bases). Trimming stripped 3 bases from V and 2 bases from J, with 7 bases between. The CDR3 contains 13 residues. In germline, CDR1 is MDHEN, CDR2 SYDVKM.

This clone was seen only a few times. The chain carries TRBV19 and TRBJ1-5, with TRBD1 matching over 9 bases. The CDR3 loop spans 14 amino acids. V lost 6 bases, J lost 4 bases, and 4 bases stayed unmatched. Germline V CDR1 and CDR2: LNHDA, SQIVND (reference sequence). Here the CDR3 reads CASSGTGFNQPQHF. For the CDR3, the DNA is TGTGCCAGTAGCGGGACAGGGTTTAATCAGCCCCAGCATTTT.

This clone was seen only a few times. This sequence joins TRBV7-9 and TRBJ1-5; 10 bases line up with TRBD1. CDR1 is SEHNR and CDR2 is FQNEAQ in the germline V gene (reference sequence). This CDR3 is 16 amino acids long. V shed 3 bases, J shed 6 bases, and the junction held 8 bases outside the gene matches. As DNA, the CDR3 is TGTGCCAGCAGCTTGGGGACAGGGGAGGATCGTCAGCCCCAGCATTTT. This codes for CASSLGTGEDRQPQHF.

This chain joins TRBV5-1 and TRBJ2-5; a weak D match, TRBD2 (7 bases). Between the trimmed V and J ends, which lost 0 bases and 4 bases, there was a span of 16 bases. CDR1 and CDR2 from the germline V gene are SGHRS and YFSETQ. The CDR3 is 16 residues long. In nucleotides, the CDR3 is TGCGCCAGCAGCTTGGGAAGGGGGAGGGTCGGAGAGACCCAGTACTTC. Translation gives CASSLGRGRVGETQYF.

The rearrangement links TRBV6-6 to TRBJ1-1; D is uncertain. Germline values: CDR1 MNHNY, CDR2 SVGAGI (reference sequence). CDR3 length: 14 amino acids. Between the trimmed V and J ends, which lost 3 bases and 5 bases, there was a span of 13 bases. This CDR3 reads CASSYSPVGTEAFF. CDR3 DNA sequence: TGTGCCAGCAGTTATAGCCCAGTTGGGACTGAAGCTTTCTTT.

This clone is medium-sized within its sample. The rearrangement links TRBV7-3 to TRBJ2-7, with D perhaps matching TRBD2 (6 bases). Trimming cost V 2 bases and J 3 bases, with 8 bases left between them. The CDR3 has 13 amino acids. Germline values: CDR1 SGHTA, CDR2 FQGTGA. CDR3 DNA sequence: TGTGCCAGCAGCTTATGGGGGGACTACGAGCAGTACTTC. This translates into CASSLWGDYEQYF.

The chain is built from TRBV9 and TRBJ2-2, with a possible D match to TRBD2 (5 bases). The CDR3 is made up of 15 amino acids. V was clipped by 0 bases and J by 4 bases, with 10 bases between them. Germline V gene data show CDR1 as SGDLS and CDR2 as YYNGEE. CDR3 protein: CASSVGSRGTGELFF. In DNA form, the CDR3 reads TGTGCCAGCAGCGTAGGATCTCGGGGCACCGGGGAGCTGTTTTTT.

In DNA form, the CDR3 reads TGCGCCAGCAGCTTGGGACAGGGGGCGCGGACCTACGAGCAGTACTTC. It yields the protein CASSLGQGARTYEQYF. The chain links TRBV5-1 to TRBJ2-7; 10 positions match TRBD1. Losses at the gene ends were 0 bases for V and 2 bases for J; bases not matched to a gene: 5. In germline, CDR1 is SGHRS, CDR2 YFSETQ. The CDR3 totals 16 residues. The full variable domain, with the rest looked up from reference TRBV5-1 and TRBJ2-7, is KAGVTQTPRYLIKTRGQQVTLSCSPISGHRSVSWYQQTPGQGLQFLFEYFSETQRNKGNFPGRFSGRQFSNSRSEMNVSTLELGDSALYLCASSLGQGARTYEQYFGPGTRLTVT.

The chain has TRBV2 and TRBJ2-3; the match to TRBD2 covers 9 bases. The germline V gene has CDR1 SNHLY and CDR2 FYNNEI. V shed 5 bases, J shed 3 bases, and the junction held 6 bases outside the gene matches. This CDR3 is built from 15 residues. Here the CDR3 DNA reads TGTGCCAGCAGTTCAACTAGCGGGCTGACAGATACGCAGTATTTT. Translating gives CASSSTSGLTDTQYF.

This clone is a singleton in its sample. The V and J genes are TRBV29-1 and TRBJ2-3; D remains unclear. V gave up 7 bases and J gave up 5 bases, with 10 bases separating them. CDR1 SQVTM and CDR2 ANQGSEA come from the germline V gene. The CDR3 is 11 amino acids. The CDR3 DNA sequence: TGCAGCGCCTCGAACGGAGATACGCAGTATTTT. It is translated as CSASNGDTQYF.

V is TRBV19 and J is TRBJ2-1, with TRBD1 as a possible D gene (5 bases). Germline CDR1 and CDR2: LNHDA and SQIVND (reference sequence). V was trimmed by 1 base and J by 5 bases, leaving 9 bases between them. The CDR3 contains 14 residues. The CDR3 coding sequence is TGTGCCAGTAGTATAGGGCGGACAAACAATGAGCAGTTCTTC. Translation: CASSIGRTNNEQFF.

The chain recombines TRBV2 with TRBJ2-1, with D perhaps matching TRBD1 (6 bases). Germline lookup yields CDR1 SNHLY and CDR2 FYNNEI. The germline V and J ends were trimmed by 4 bases and 7 bases, with 17 bases remaining between them. This CDR3 is built from 15 residues. CDR3 in amino acids: CASSGQGRAGNEQFF. CDR3 in DNA: TGTGCCAGCAGTGGGCAGGGGCGGGCAGGGAATGAGCAGTTCTTC.

CDR3 nucleotide sequence: TGTGCCAGCAGCTTAGCCTCAGACAGGGGGCCAGGTGGCTACACCTTC. It yields the protein CASSLASDRGPGGYTF. The chain combines TRBV7-2 with TRBJ1-2; 10 bases align to TRBD1. Trimming removed 0 bases from V and 7 bases from J; junction bases left unmatched: 8. From germline, CDR1 is SGHTA and CDR2 FQGNSA. CDR3 length: 16 amino acids. Together with reference TRBV7-2 and TRBJ1-2, the CDR3 gives the full variable domain: GAGVSQSPSNKVTEKGKDVELRCDPISGHTALYWYRQSLGQGLEFLIYFQGNSAPDKSGLPSDRFSAERTGGSVSTLTIQRTQQEDSAVYLCASSLASDRGPGGYTFGSGTRLTVV.

The V call is TRBV2, the J call TRBJ1-5, with TRBD1 matching over 8 bases. From germline, CDR1 is SNHLY and CDR2 FYNNEI. The CDR3 is 14 residues long. The J segment lost 6 bases and the V segment lost 3 bases, leaving 4 bases of the junction unmatched. The CDR3 reads CASSDPGGTQPQHF. CDR3 DNA sequence: TGTGCCAGCAGTGACCCAGGGGGCACTCAGCCCCAGCATTTT.

V is TRBV5-1 and J is TRBJ2-3; TRBD2 matches at 11 bases. V shed 5 bases and J 2 bases; nucleotides not matched to a gene: 7. Per the germline V gene, CDR1 is SGHRS and CDR2 is YFSETQ. The length of the CDR3 is 16 residues. CDR3 sequence: CASSGSGLAVTDTQYF. The CDR3 DNA follows: TGCGCCAGCAGTGGTTCGGGACTAGCGGTCACAGATACGCAGTATTTT.

This clone was detected once. CDR3: CASKRSQADYGYTF. CDR3 DNA sequence: TGTGCCAGCAAAAGATCCCAGGCTGACTATGGCTACACCTTC. The chain is built from TRBV28 and TRBJ1-2; no definite D call. The length of the CDR3 is 14 residues. CDR1 and CDR2 from the germline V gene are MDHEN and SYDVKM. The V and J ends lost 7 bases and 3 bases respectively, with 15 bases between them.

V gene TRBV12-3 or TRBV12-4 combines with J gene TRBJ2-1; the match to TRBD1 covers 7 bases. J gave up 5 bases and V 5 bases, and 3 bases lay outside the gene matches. The CDR3 sequence is 13 residues long. The CDR3 DNA reads TGTGCCAGCAGTGGGCAGGGGGACAATGAGCAGTTCTTC. Translated, it gives CASSGQGDNEQFF.

The V and J genes are TRBV11-2 and TRBJ2-7; 10 bases are a match to TRBD2. V dropped 4 bases and J dropped 3; count of bases not matched to a gene: 9. The V gene's germline CDR1 is SGHAT and CDR2 FQNNGV. The CDR3 has 16 amino acids. The CDR3 loop reads CASSSWRTSGIYEQYF. DNA for the CDR3: TGTGCCAGCAGCTCGTGGAGGACTAGCGGTATCTACGAGCAGTACTTC.